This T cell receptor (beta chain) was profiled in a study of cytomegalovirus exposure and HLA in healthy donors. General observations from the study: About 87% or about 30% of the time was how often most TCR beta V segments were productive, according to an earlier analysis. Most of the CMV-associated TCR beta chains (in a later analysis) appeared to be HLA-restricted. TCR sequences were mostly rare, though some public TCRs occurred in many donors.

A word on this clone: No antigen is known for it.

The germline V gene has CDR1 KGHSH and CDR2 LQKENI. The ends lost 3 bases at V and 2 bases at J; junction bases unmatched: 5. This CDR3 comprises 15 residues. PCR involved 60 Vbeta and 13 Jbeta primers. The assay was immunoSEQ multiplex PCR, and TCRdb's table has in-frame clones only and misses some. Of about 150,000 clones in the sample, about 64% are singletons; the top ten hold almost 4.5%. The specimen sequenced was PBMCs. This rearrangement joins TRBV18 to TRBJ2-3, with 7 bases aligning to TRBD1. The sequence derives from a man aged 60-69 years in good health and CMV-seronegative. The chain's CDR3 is CASSPSTGATDTQYF. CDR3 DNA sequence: TGTGCCAGCTCACCCTCAACAGGGGCCACAGATACGCAGTATTTT.